This is a list of T cell receptor beta chains from one sample in a study of shared clonotypes between healthy human individuals. TCRdb's copy holds only in-frame clones and misses some; the assay was immunoSEQ multiplex PCR. The data contain some 2,400,000 clones, under 97% of them singletons. Sequencing input: naive CD4+ T cells sorted from blood. The receptors come from a young man in good health. Both conserved end residues are part of each CDR3. The order of the fields is V gene, J gene, clone size, D gene, CDR3 protein, CDR3 DNA. A D gene is named only where the DNA matches it firmly. Not all rows give a size; the values are once, few, many and, for expanded clones, a class.

>TRBV7-2|TRBJ2-1|.|TRBD2
CASSTELAGNNEQFF
TGTGCCAGCAGCACAGAACTAGCGGGAAACAATGAGCAGTTCTTC
>TRBV4-3|TRBJ2-7|.|.
CASSHETSSYEQYF
TGCGCCAGCAGCCACGAGACTAGTTCCTACGAGCAGTACTTC
>TRBV28|TRBJ2-1|.|.
CASSPMGGAMYNEQFF
TGTGCCAGCAGTCCCATGGGGGGGGCTATGTACAATGAGCAGTTCTTC
>TRBV28|TRBJ2-7|.|.
CASSLFSYEQYF
TGTGCCAGCAGTTTATTCTCCTACGAGCAGTACTTC
>TRBV29-1|TRBJ1-1|.|TRBD1
CSVQTGMNTEAFF
TGCAGCGTGCAGACAGGGATGAACACTGAAGCTTTCTTT
>TRBV11-3|TRBJ2-1|.|.
CASSPGGLWDYNEQFF
TGTGCCAGCAGCCCCGGGGGACTGTGGGACTACAATGAGCAGTTCTTC
>TRBV7-6|TRBJ2-2|.|.
CASSSGTNTGELFF
TGTGCCAGCAGCTCCGGGACAAACACCGGGGAGCTGTTTTTT
>TRBV4-2|TRBJ1-6|.|.
CASSQEGASPLHF
TGTGCCAGCAGCCAAGAAGGGGCATCACCCCTCCACTTT
>TRBV7-9|TRBJ1-1|few|.
CASSLGSNTEAFF
TGTGCCAGCAGCTTAGGATCGAACACTGAAGCTTTCTTT
>TRBV9|TRBJ1-5|.|.
CASSVGQSGNQPQHF
TGTGCCAGCAGCGTAGGGCAGTCAGGCAATCAGCCCCAGCATTTT